Shown below are 26 T cell receptor beta chains from a single sample sequenced in a study of blood T cell repertoires in COVID-19. Libraries were prepared by immunoSEQ multiplex PCR; TCRdb keeps only in-frame clonotypes and omits some of them. The table includes some 250,000 clones, roughly 86% detected once. The sequencing sample was made of peripheral blood. These receptors were collected from a woman aged 25 to 39 who had recovered from COVID-19.

The chain recombines TRBV5-1 with TRBJ1-5, with D possibly TRBD1 on 6 matching bases. Per germline, CDR1 SGHRS and CDR2 YFSETQ. V was pared by 2 bases and J by 1 base, with 10 bases between. This CDR3 has 15 amino acids. The CDR3 DNA is TGCGCCAGCAGCTTTGAGGGGGGGAGCAATCAGCCCCAGCATTTT. The encoded protein is CASSFEGGSNQPQHF.

The chain uses TRBV2 and TRBJ1-1; D is possibly TRBD1 (5 bases). V was cut by 6 bases and J by 7 bases, with 9 bases left in between. Germline assignment: CDR1 SNHLY and CDR2 FYNNEI. The CDR3 is 11 residues long. For the CDR3, the DNA is TGTGCCAGCAGCCCAGACAGTGAAGCTTTCTTT. Translation gives CASSPDSEAFF.

The table lists this clone with a count of one. This sequence joins TRBV2 and TRBJ2-3; no reliable D call. Germline lookup yields CDR1 SNHLY and CDR2 FYNNEI. The V and J ends lost 3 bases and 4 bases respectively, with 8 bases between them. The CDR3 has 13 amino acids. For the CDR3, the DNA is TGTGCCAGCAGTGATAATCGGGCAGATACGCAGTATTTT. Protein product: CASSDNRADTQYF.

The V call is TRBV4-2, the J call TRBJ2-7; 8 bases are shared with TRBD2. V shed 0 bases, J shed 4 bases, and the junction held 11 bases outside the gene matches. This CDR3 comprises 17 residues. From germline, CDR1 is LGHNA and CDR2 YNFKEQ. CDR3 in DNA: TGTGCCAGCAGCCAAGAGGGAAGTGCGGGGGGCGGTTACGAGCAGTACTTC. Translating gives CASSQEGSAGGGYEQYF.

This clone was seen a handful of times. The chain is built from TRBV2 and TRBJ2-7; 9 bases are shared with TRBD1. The CDR3 has 14 amino acids. The V gene end was trimmed by 2 bases and the J gene end by 7 bases; junction bases not matched to a gene: 6. The V gene's germline CDR1 is SNHLY and CDR2 FYNNEI. The CDR3 nucleotides are TGTGCCAGCAGTGAATGGACAGGGGTGGGAGAGCAGTACTTC. Amino acid sequence: CASSEWTGVGEQYF.

This clone was detected only a few times. This chain connects TRBV3-1 (or the pseudogene TRBV3-2) to TRBJ1-5; D perhaps matches TRBD1 (6 bases). The CDR3 has 15 residues. Germline V gene sequence: CDR1 LGHDT, CDR2 YNNKEL (reference sequence). The V end lost 0 bases, the J end lost 5 bases, and 11 bases lay between the germline ends. The CDR3 DNA is TGTGCCAGCAGCCAAGATTTGGCAGGGGATCAGCCCCAGCATTTT. It codes for CASSQDLAGDQPQHF.

V and J are TRBV3-1 (or the pseudogene TRBV3-2) and TRBJ1-6; unclear D gene. CDR1 is LGHDT, CDR2 YNNKEL, per germline (reference sequence). There are 11 residues in the CDR3. V was trimmed by 1 base and J by 15 bases, leaving 7 bases between them. The CDR3 coding sequence is TGTGCCAGCAGCCAAGGGGCGAGCCTCCACTTT. Translation gives CASSQGASLHF.

This rearrangement joins TRBV3-1 (or the pseudogene TRBV3-2) to TRBJ2-3; 9 nucleotides line up with TRBD2. Germline lookup yields CDR1 LGHDT and CDR2 YNNKEL (reference sequence). With V trimmed by 6 bases and J by 3 bases, 16 bases remained unmatched. The CDR3 covers 18 residues. CDR3 sequence reads: CASSSLAGGPGGTDTQYF. The CDR3 DNA reads TGTGCCAGCAGTTCTCTCGCGGGGGGGCCCGGGGGGACAGATACGCAGTATTTT.

The rearrangement joins TRBV6-5 to TRBJ2-6; D is unresolved. The CDR3 contains 13 residues. Germline lookup yields CDR1 MNHEY and CDR2 SVGAGI. Trimming pared 10 bases from V and 3 bases from J, leaving 10 bases between. The CDR3 region has the DNA TGTGCCACCTCCGAGATTGGGGCCAACGTCCTGACTTTC. It encodes CATSEIGANVLTF.

This clone was found once. CDR3 amino acids: CASSVEGTSGGFDEQYF. CDR3 DNA: TGTGCCAGCAGCGTAGAAGGGACTAGCGGGGGGTTCGACGAGCAGTACTTC. The gene calls are TRBV9 and TRBJ2-7; 15 nucleotides align to TRBD2. The CDR3 covers 17 residues. After removal of 0 bases from V and 5 bases from J, the junction contained 6 bases not matched to a gene. CDR1 is SGDLS and CDR2 is YYNGEE in the germline V gene.

The rearrangement joins TRBV6-2 or TRBV6-3 to TRBJ2-1, with a weak D call TRBD2 (5 bases). Looked up from germline, CDR1 is MNHEY and CDR2 is SVGEGT. The CDR3 sequence is 17 residues long. Deletions cut 2 bases from V and 0 bases from J, with 14 bases between. The CDR3 region is CASSYLGGLSSYNEQFF. CDR3 nucleotide sequence: TGTGCCAGCAGTTACCTAGGAGGATTAAGCTCCTACAATGAGCAGTTCTTC.

This clone was seen a few times. This chain joins TRBV29-1 and TRBJ2-5, with a possible D match to TRBD2 (6 bases). CDR3 length: 13 amino acids. Germline-derived CDR1 and CDR2 are SQVTM and ANQGSEA. Trimming left V 5 bases short and J 1 base short, with 11 bases between. Here the CDR3 DNA reads TGCAGCGTTTCCGGGAGACTCCAAGAGACCCAGTACTTC. This encodes CSVSGRLQETQYF.

The chain joins TRBV13 to TRBJ1-2; no reliable D call. This CDR3 has 16 amino acids. CDR1 and CDR2 from the germline V gene are PRHDT and FYEKMQ (reference sequence). Trimming shortened V by 4 bases and J by 1 base, and 16 bases separated the two germline ends. Written as DNA, the CDR3 is TGTGCCAGCAGCTCCCTTCAAGTCGCGGGTAACTATGGCTACACCTTC. This translates into CASSSLQVAGNYGYTF.

V usage is TRBV5-1 and J usage is TRBJ2-7; 10 nucleotides line up with TRBD1. The CDR3 runs 14 residues. Germline V CDR1 and CDR2: SGHRS, YFSETQ. J gave up 3 bases and V 3 bases, and 3 bases lay outside the gene matches. This CDR3 is CASSWDRGGYEQYF. CDR3 bases: TGCGCCAGCAGCTGGGACAGGGGTGGCTACGAGCAGTACTTC.

The rearrangement uses TRBV7-2 and TRBJ2-5, with D hard to call. The CDR3 length is 14 residues. Trimming shortened V by 5 bases and J by 5 bases, and 15 bases separated the two germline ends. Germline CDR1 SGHTA, CDR2 FQGNSA. The CDR3 region has the DNA TGTGCCAGCAGCGAAATAGAAGAGCTGGAGACCCAGTACTTC. Residues: CASSEIEELETQYF.

For the CDR3, the DNA is TGTGCCAGCAGTTACGGGACTACCGTTGTGAATGAGCAGTTCTTC. Its protein is CASSYGTTVVNEQFF. The V gene is TRBV6-5, the J gene TRBJ2-1; 7 bases fit TRBD2. The V segment lost 2 bases and the J segment 7 bases; nucleotides outside the gene matches: 8. In germline, CDR1 is MNHEY, CDR2 SVGAGI. This CDR3 region has 15 residues.

V and J are TRBV5-1 and TRBJ1-2; TRBD1 aligns across 9 bases. CDR1 is SGHRS, CDR2 YFSETQ, per germline. V trimming: 4 bases; J trimming: 4 bases; junction bases outside the gene matches: 11. The CDR3 has 16 residues. The chain's CDR3 is CASSPAPQGASYGYTF. As DNA, the CDR3 is TGCGCCAGCAGCCCCGCCCCACAGGGGGCAAGCTATGGCTACACCTTC.

The chain has TRBV27 and TRBJ1-1, with 11 bases that match TRBD1. The germline CDR1 and CDR2 sequences are MNHEY and SMNVEV (reference sequence). The V and J ends lost 1 base and 5 bases, in that order; junction bases with no gene match: 18. The CDR3 runs 20 residues. The CDR3: CASSLWSDRGLRMRGTEAFF. For the CDR3, the DNA is TGTGCCAGCAGTTTATGGTCGGACAGGGGGCTGCGCATGAGGGGAACTGAAGCTTTCTTT.

This clone occurred once. The chain uses TRBV7-6 and TRBJ2-1; TRBD2 matches 8 bases. V shed 1 base, J shed 6 bases, and the junction held 8 bases outside the gene matches. Germline V CDR1 and CDR2: SGHVS, FNYEAQ. This CDR3 has 16 amino acids. CDR3: CASSLESGGGTNEQFF. The CDR3 coding sequence is TGTGCCAGCAGCTTAGAATCGGGCGGGGGGACCAATGAGCAGTTCTTC.

J is TRBJ1-2 and V is TRBV3-1 (or the pseudogene TRBV3-2); 10 positions agree with TRBD1. V was clipped by 5 bases and J by 0 bases; unmatched bases: 3. Germline V gene sequence: CDR1 LGHDT, CDR2 YNNKEL (reference sequence). The CDR3 has 15 amino acids. The CDR3 region is CASSNGQGANYGYTF. In DNA, the CDR3 is TGTGCCAGCAGCAACGGACAGGGGGCTAACTATGGCTACACCTTC.

The chain recombines TRBV5-1 with TRBJ2-3; TRBD2 is a possible D gene (6 bases). The V gene lost 3 bases and the J gene lost 5 bases, with 19 bases spanning the gap. CDR3 length: 16 amino acids. In germline, CDR1 is SGHRS, CDR2 YFSETQ. DNA for the CDR3: TGCGCCAGCAGCTCCTTTTCGGGATCCGGGGGAGATACGCAGTATTTT. Encoded protein: CASSSFSGSGGDTQYF. The full variable domain, its missing parts supplied by reference TRBV5-1 and TRBJ2-3, is KAGVTQTPRYLIKTRGQQVTLSCSPISGHRSVSWYQQTPGQGLQFLFEYFSETQRNKGNFPGRFSGRQFSNSRSEMNVSTLELGDSALYLCASSSFSGSGGDTQYFGPGTRLTVL.

The gene calls are TRBV5-4 and TRBJ1-1, with D hard to call. The CDR3 consists of 14 residues. Germline lookup yields CDR1 SGHNT and CDR2 YYREEE (reference sequence). The ends were cut back, 6 bases at V and 1 base at J, with 13 bases in the middle. The CDR3 coding sequence is TGTGCCAGCACCCTGGCAGTATCGAACACTGAAGCTTTCTTT. This translates into CASTLAVSNTEAFF.

This chain joins TRBV6-1 and TRBJ1-2; weak D call: TRBD1 (5 bases). CDR3 length equals 15 residues. The germline gives CDR1 MNHNS, CDR2 SASEGT. V was cut by 2 bases and J by 5 bases, with 15 bases left in between. CDR3 sequence reads: CASSEWDFQGYGYTF. The CDR3 region has the DNA TGTGCCAGCAGTGAATGGGACTTCCAAGGGTATGGCTACACCTTC.

The chain couples TRBV3-1 (or the pseudogene TRBV3-2) to TRBJ2-1; a possible D gene is TRBD2 (6 bases). The CDR3 totals 13 residues. Germline CDR1 LGHDT, CDR2 YNNKEL (reference sequence). Trimming removed 6 bases from V and 10 bases from J, with 16 bases in between. DNA for the CDR3: TGTGCCAGCAGACAAACTTCTAGCGACGAGCAGTTCTTC. Its protein product is CASRQTSSDEQFF.

The chain is built from TRBV4-3 and TRBJ2-3; D might be TRBD2 (5 bases). Looked up from germline, CDR1 is LGHNA and CDR2 is YSLEER. The CDR3 runs 17 residues. V gave up 0 bases and J gave up 4 bases, with 17 bases separating them. DNA of the CDR3: TGCGCCAGCAGCCAAGATCCCCCGGCGGCCGGGGCAGATACGCAGTATTTT. Translation gives CASSQDPPAAGADTQYF.

This chain links TRBV19 with TRBJ1-2; D remains ambiguous. The germline CDR1 and CDR2 sequences are LNHDA and SQIVND (reference sequence). This CDR3 is built from 14 residues. The V and J ends lost 7 bases and 5 bases respectively, with 17 bases between them. The CDR3 loop is CASNDGRSVYGYTF. The CDR3 nucleotides are TGTGCCAGTAATGATGGAAGGAGCGTATATGGCTACACCTTC.